This TCR beta chain was sequenced in a study of shared clonotypes between healthy human individuals. Study-level background: The plates for each donor numbered three CD4 naive, three CD4 memory, two CD8 naive and one CD8 memory.

Sorted subsets were amplified in replicate PCRs using 200 ng DNA, 30,000 to 35,000 T cell genomes. Assay: immunoSEQ multiplex PCR; the TCRdb copy retains only in-frame clones and omits some. The sample includes millions of clones, just over 90% seen only once; the top ten take about 0.13%. V lost 4 bases, J lost 4 bases, and 4 bases stayed unmatched. The V gene's germline CDR1 is SGHRS and CDR2 YFSETQ. The CDR3 has 13 amino acids. On this clone: Its target is not known. The sample contains more than one DNA sequence encoding this CDR3.

Broader study findings: Unshared clonotypes carried lower generation probabilities than those common to all four donors. Estimated richness values were generally larger in naive subsets than in memory subsets.

This clonotype was obtained from a man between 18 and 35 years old in good health. V and J are TRBV5-1 and TRBJ2-7; 8 bases line up with TRBD1. Material for sequencing was naive CD4+ T cells sorted from blood. The subset is: CD45RA+ positively selected. CDR3 in DNA: TGCGCCAGCAGCGGGCAGGGGGCTTACGAGCAGTACTTC. Amino acids: CASSGQGAYEQYF.